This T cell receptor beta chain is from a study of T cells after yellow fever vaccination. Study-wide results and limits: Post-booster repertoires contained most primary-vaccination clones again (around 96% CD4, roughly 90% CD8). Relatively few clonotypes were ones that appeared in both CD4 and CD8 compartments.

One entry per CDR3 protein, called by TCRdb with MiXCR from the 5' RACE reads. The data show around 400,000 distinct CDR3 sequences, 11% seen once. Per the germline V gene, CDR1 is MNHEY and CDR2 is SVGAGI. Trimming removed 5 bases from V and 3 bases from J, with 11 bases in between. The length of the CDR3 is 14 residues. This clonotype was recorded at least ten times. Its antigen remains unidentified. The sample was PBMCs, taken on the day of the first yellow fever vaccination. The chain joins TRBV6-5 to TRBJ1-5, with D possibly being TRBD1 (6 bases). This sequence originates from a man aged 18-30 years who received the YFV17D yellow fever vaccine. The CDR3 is CASSHGQLNQPQHF. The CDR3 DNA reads TGTGCCAGCAGTCATGGACAGCTCAATCAGCCCCAGCATTTT.